This T cell receptor (beta chain) was identified in a study of T cell changes during pregnancy in multiple sclerosis. The CDR3 length is 16 residues. Germline V CDR1 and CDR2: MDHEN, SYDVKM. Trimming pared 8 bases from V and 5 bases from J, leaving 24 bases between. Data came from immunoSEQ multiplex PCR; TCRdb stores just in-frame clones and leaves some out. The sample carries some 60,000 clones, 93% recorded once. The sequence was obtained from a female donor with multiple sclerosis, enrolled in a pregnancy study. The sample consisted of peripheral blood, taken after pregnancy. The gene calls are TRBV28 and TRBJ1-1; the D gene is possibly TRBD1 (5 bases). The CDR3 here is CASGPLGQQGKTEAFF. The CDR3 nucleotides are TGTGCCAGCGGTCCGTTGGGGCAACAAGGAAAGACTGAAGCTTTCTTT.